One and the same sample provided the 7 T cell receptor beta chains below, sequenced in a study of regulatory T cells in long-lasting Graves disease (dated by TCRdb to the early 2020s). Sample time point, as interpreted from the label and publication: newly diagnosed GD, antithyroid drugs for less than 3 months. RNA was extracted from PBMCs in TRIzol for both TCR sequencing and RNA sequencing. The library was obtained by multiplex PCR. The sequencing machine was an Illumina HiSeq 4000. TCR beta libraries were built with iRepertoire HTBI primers and Arm-PCR amplification of CDR3 regions. The public reads were reprocessed in TCRdb via fastp at Q25 and MiXCR, keeping in-frame beta chains. Records with the same CDR3 protein are collapsed into one entry carrying the most frequent genes and DNA. Present in this sample are under 400,000 distinct CDR3 sequences, 16% of which were seen just once. Clones ranked in the top ten supply 25% to 30% of the sample.

This sample also appeared in a second study, on T cells in Graves' hyperthyroidism and ophthalmopathy.

The sample was peripheral blood mononuclear cells (PBMCs), taken at new diagnosis, from a patient treated with antithyroid drugs. These receptors all come from a man between 40 and 49 years old with Graves disease. Donor details come from another sample of the same person, matched by shared clones.

This clonotype was recorded only once. This chain joins TRBV19 and TRBJ2-5; 10 bases line up with TRBD1. This CDR3 spans 14 amino acids. The germline CDR1 and CDR2 sequences are LNHDA and SQIVND (reference sequence). The ends lost 3 bases at V and 5 bases at J; junction bases unmatched: 3. DNA of the CDR3: TGTGCCAGTAGTATGGGGACAGGGGCGGAGACCCAGTACTTC. It encodes CASSMGTGAETQYF.

This clonotype came up many times. The chain joins TRBV9 to TRBJ1-2, with 9 bases aligning to TRBD1. Germline V gives CDR1 SGDLS, CDR2 YYNGEE. V lost 3 bases to trimming and J lost 8 bases; unmatched junction nucleotides: 8. CDR3 length: 14 residues. In DNA form, the CDR3 reads TGTGCCAGCAGCGCGACGGGACAGGGTTACGGCTACACCTTC. It specifies CASSATGQGYGYTF.

There are many counts of this clonotype. The V call is TRBV5-1, the J call TRBJ2-5; either TRBD1 or TRBD2 may fit D (5 bases each). Trimming pared 2 bases from V and 1 base from J, leaving 12 bases between. Germline-derived CDR1 and CDR2 are SGHRS and YFSETQ. The CDR3 has 15 amino acids. The CDR3 DNA sequence: TGCGCCAGCAGCTTTATGACCGGGGCCCAAGAGACCCAGTACTTC. It encodes CASSFMTGAQETQYF.

This chain joins TRBV7-2 and TRBJ2-5; TRBD2 matches at 8 bases. Germline V gene sequence: CDR1 SGHTA, CDR2 FQGNSA. With 4 bases clipped from V and 2 bases from J, the junction kept 3 bases outside the gene matches. The CDR3 totals 14 residues. CDR3 in DNA: TGTGCCAGCAGCTACGGGAGGGCACAAGAGACCCAGTACTTC. This codes for CASSYGRAQETQYF.

This clonotype came up many times. The chain recombines TRBV2 with TRBJ2-5; D is ambiguous. The V gene's germline CDR1 is SNHLY and CDR2 FYNNEI. Trimming left V 5 bases short and J 2 bases short, with 12 bases between. This CDR3 has 14 residues. The CDR3 reads CASSLGPEQETQYF. CDR3 DNA sequence: TGTGCCAGCAGTCTCGGTCCTGAGCAAGAGACCCAGTACTTC. The whole variable domain, remainder taken from reference TRBV2 and TRBJ2-5, is EPEVTQTPSHQVTQMGQEVILRCVPISNHLYFYWYRQILGQKVEFLVSFYNNEISEKSEIFDDQFSVERPDGSNFTLKIRSTKLEDSAMYFCASSLGPEQETQYFGPGTRLLVL.

This clonotype was seen repeatedly, ten times or more. This chain links TRBV28 with TRBJ2-1; the D is unclear. The CDR3 is 10 residues long. Germline V gives CDR1 MDHEN, CDR2 SYDVKM. V gave up 5 bases and J gave up 15 bases, with 11 bases separating them. The CDR3 DNA sequence: TGTGCCAGCAGTGGTGTTGTACCGTTCTTC. As protein: CASSGVVPFF.

This clonotype showed up just once. J is TRBJ2-3 and V is TRBV15, with D perhaps TRBD1 (5 bases). CDR1 LNHNV and CDR2 YYDKDF come from the germline V gene (reference sequence). This CDR3 is 15 amino acids long. V lost 0 bases and J 3 bases, leaving 10 bases between the germline ends. CDR3 DNA sequence: TGTGCCACCAGCAGAGATCATCCAGGGACAGATACGCAGTATTTT. This encodes CATSRDHPGTDTQYF.